The next 25 T cell receptor beta chains were all read from a single sample in a study of blood T cell repertoires in COVID-19. The data were produced by immunoSEQ multiplex PCR, yet TCRdb's version contains in-frame clones alone and is incomplete. The table records fewer than 350,000 clones, approximately 90% of them present only once. The source material was peripheral blood. The receptors stem from a woman aged 25 to 45 with COVID-19, enrolled during active disease.

The chain has TRBV28 and TRBJ2-4, with D possibly TRBD1 on 6 matching bases. CDR1 and CDR2 from the germline V gene are MDHEN and SYDVKM. V gave up 7 bases and J gave up 1 base, with 8 bases separating them. There are 13 residues in the CDR3. CDR3 loop: CASNQGAKNIQYF. The CDR3 DNA is TGTGCCAGCAATCAGGGGGCCAAAAACATTCAGTACTTC.

The genes are TRBV6-5 and TRBJ1-6, with D uncertain. Germline V gene lookup returns CDR1 MNHEY and CDR2 SVGAGI. The CDR3 length is 14 residues. V shed 5 bases and J shed 9 bases, with 14 bases lying between them. The CDR3 here is CASSTSRGSSPLHF. The CDR3 nucleotides read TGTGCCAGCAGTACGTCACGGGGATCTTCACCCCTCCACTTT.

The V call is TRBV6-1, the J call TRBJ1-3; 8 bases align to TRBD1. The germline CDR1 and CDR2 sequences are MNHNS and SASEGT. Unmatched junction bases numbered 3, after V lost 2 bases and J lost 0 bases. The CDR3 extends over 16 amino acids. The DNA of the CDR3 is TGTGCCAGCAGTGAACTTGGACAGGGCTCTGGAAACACCATATATTTT. This sequence encodes CASSELGQGSGNTIYF.

This chain links TRBV5-1 with TRBJ2-7; D may be TRBD2 (5 bases). The length of the CDR3 is 13 residues. Germline V CDR1 and CDR2: SGHRS, YFSETQ. The V gene lost 6 bases and the J gene lost 0 bases, with 10 bases spanning the gap. Written as DNA, the CDR3 is TGCGCCAGCAAGGAGGATAACTCCTACGAGCAGTACTTC. It is translated as CASKEDNSYEQYF.

The V call is TRBV19, the J call TRBJ1-4; TRBD1 aligns across 7 bases. V trimming: 8 bases; J trimming: 11 bases; junction bases outside the gene matches: 14. The germline V gene encodes CDR1 LNHDA and CDR2 SQIVND (reference sequence). CDR3 size: 14 residues. DNA of the CDR3: TGTGCCAGTTCAGATGAGGGACAGTCATGGAAACTGTTTTTT. Protein: CASSDEGQSWKLFF.

The genes are TRBV5-1 and TRBJ2-2; D is perhaps TRBD1 (6 bases). The length of the CDR3 is 15 residues. V was pared by 4 bases and J by 3 bases, with 13 bases between. Looked up from germline, CDR1 is SGHRS and CDR2 is YFSETQ. This CDR3 is CASSLDNRDTGELFF. The CDR3 DNA is TGCGCCAGCAGCCTGGACAACAGGGACACCGGGGAGCTGTTTTTT.

The V and J genes are TRBV12-5 and TRBJ2-6, with TRBD1 matching over 7 bases. This CDR3 comprises 16 residues. V was clipped by 3 bases and J by 0 bases; unmatched bases: 2. CDR1 and CDR2 (germline): LGHNT, FRNRAP. The CDR3 is CASGLGTASGANVLTF. DNA of the CDR3: TGTGCTAGTGGTTTAGGGACAGCCTCTGGGGCCAACGTCCTGACTTTC.

V usage is TRBV9 and J usage is TRBJ1-2; 10 bases map to TRBD1. Germline V gene data show CDR1 as SGDLS and CDR2 as YYNGEE. Trimming cost V 5 bases and J 5 bases; bases outside gene matches: 18. The CDR3 totals 18 residues. In DNA form, the CDR3 reads TGTGCCAGCAGGGCTGGGGATTCCGGGACAGGGGATTTTTATGGCTACACCTTC. Translated, it gives CASRAGDSGTGDFYGYTF.

The J gene is TRBJ2-7, the V gene TRBV6-5; tentative D call: TRBD1 (7 bases). Germline V gene lookup returns CDR1 MNHEY and CDR2 SVGAGI. Between the trimmed V and J ends, which lost 6 bases and 2 bases, there was a span of 11 bases. The CDR3 covers 13 residues. The chain's CDR3 is CASSGGQTYEQYV. The CDR3, as DNA: TGTGCCAGCAGCGGGGGACAGACCTACGAGCAGTACGTC.

This clone showed up just once. The gene calls are TRBV18 and TRBJ1-4; the D is unclear. The CDR3 consists of 16 residues. Per germline, CDR1 KGHSH and CDR2 LQKENI. V was shortened by 0 bases and J by 13 bases, with 21 bases between the two germline ends. The CDR3 reads CASSPPAIGRLSGLFF. CDR3 bases: TGTGCCAGCTCACCACCCGCTATAGGTCGGCTGTCGGGACTGTTTTTT.

CDR3: CASSQMETSGGAQQYF. DNA of the CDR3: TGTGCCAGCAGCCAAATGGAGACTAGCGGGGGGGCCCAGCAGTACTTC. The chain combines TRBV3-1 (or the pseudogene TRBV3-2) with TRBJ2-7, with 14 positions matching TRBD2. Losses at the gene ends were 2 bases for V and 8 bases for J; bases not matched to a gene: 8. This CDR3 is 16 amino acids long. Looked up from germline, CDR1 is LGHDT and CDR2 is YNNKEL (reference sequence).

V gene TRBV3-1 (or the pseudogene TRBV3-2) combines with J gene TRBJ1-2; D gene uncertain. This CDR3 region has 12 residues. The V gene lost 0 bases and the J gene lost 7 bases, with 6 bases spanning the gap. The V gene's germline CDR1 is LGHDT and CDR2 YNNKEL (reference sequence). CDR3 sequence: CASSQEWSGYTF. The CDR3 DNA follows: TGTGCCAGCAGCCAAGAGTGGAGTGGCTACACCTTC.

The chain has TRBV10-3 and TRBJ2-5; 10 nucleotides match TRBD2. The CDR3 consists of 13 residues. CDR1 is ENHRY, CDR2 SYGVKD, per germline. V shed 8 bases and J 4 bases; nucleotides not matched to a gene: 4. Here the CDR3 DNA reads TGTGCCATCTACAGCGGGGGGGCAGAGACCCAGTACTTC. It is translated as CAIYSGGAETQYF.

This chain links TRBV6-2 or TRBV6-3 with TRBJ2-5; D uncertain. In germline, CDR1 is MNHEY, CDR2 SVGEGT. The CDR3 is 13 amino acids. Trimming took off 6 bases at V and 5 bases at J, with 13 bases between the two ends. This chain's CDR3 is CASSLSSWETQYF. DNA for the CDR3: TGTGCCAGCAGCCTTAGCTCGTGGGAGACCCAGTACTTC.

The rearrangement links TRBV2 to TRBJ2-5, with 7 bases matching TRBD2. Germline assignment: CDR1 SNHLY and CDR2 FYNNEI. With V trimmed by 3 bases and J by 2 bases, 6 bases remained unmatched. The CDR3 totals 15 residues. Here the CDR3 reads CASSEAGVRQETQYF. For the CDR3, the DNA is TGTGCCAGCAGTGAGGCGGGGGTAAGACAAGAGACCCAGTACTTC.

A word on this clone: Other DNA sequences from this sample encode an identical CDR3 as well. The chain carries TRBV28 and TRBJ1-4; TRBD1 might be the D (5 bases). V lost 5 bases and J lost 8, with 15 bases in between. The germline gives CDR1 MDHEN, CDR2 SYDVKM. The CDR3 totals 14 residues. The CDR3 coding sequence is TGTGCCAGCAGTCAAAGTCAGGGAGGAGAAAAACTGTTTTTT. Translation gives CASSQSQGGEKLFF. The whole variable domain, filled in from reference TRBV28 and TRBJ1-4, reads DVKVTQSSRYLVKRTGEKVFLECVQDMDHENMFWYRQDPGLGLRLIYFSYDVKMKEKGDIPEGYSVSREKKERFSLILESASTNQTSMYLCASSQSQGGEKLFFGSGTQLSVL.

The chain carries TRBV7-2 and TRBJ1-5; TRBD1 matches 8 bases. Germline assignment: CDR1 SGHTA and CDR2 FQGNSA. The CDR3 is 17 residues long. Germline trimming cut 3 bases from V and 4 bases from J; bases unmatched to any gene: 11. CDR3 sequence: CASSFRPRTGNNQPQHF. CDR3 in DNA: TGTGCCAGCAGCTTCCGACCCCGGACAGGGAATAATCAGCCCCAGCATTTT.

J is TRBJ2-7 and V is TRBV9; D might be TRBD1 (6 bases). This CDR3 is 13 amino acids long. With 1 base removed from V and 6 bases from J, the gap between germline ends came to 11 bases. Germline loops: CDR1 SGDLS, CDR2 YYNGEE. This CDR3 is CASSVSTGLEQYF. In DNA form, the CDR3 reads TGTGCCAGCAGCGTATCAACAGGGCTCGAGCAGTACTTC. The full variable domain, completed using reference TRBV9 and TRBJ2-7, is DSGVTQTPKHLITATGQRVTLRCSPRSGDLSVYWYQQSLDQGLQFLIQYYNGEERAKGNILERFSAQQFPDLHSELNLSSLELGDSALYFCASSVSTGLEQYFGPGTRLTVT.

The V gene is TRBV6-6, the J gene TRBJ2-1, with 10 bases matching TRBD1. Germline values: CDR1 MNHNY, CDR2 SVGAGI (reference sequence). The V segment lost 6 bases and the J segment 8 bases; nucleotides outside the gene matches: 7. CDR3 length equals 14 residues. The CDR3 here is CASSQETGGHEQFF. CDR3 in DNA: TGTGCCAGCAGCCAGGAGACAGGGGGCCATGAGCAGTTCTTC.

V gene TRBV11-1 combines with J gene TRBJ2-2; 7 nucleotides match TRBD1. The V and J ends lost 1 base and 6 bases, in that order; junction bases with no gene match: 2. Germline CDR1 SGHAT, CDR2 FQDESV (reference sequence). The CDR3 has 14 amino acids. CDR3 in amino acids: CASSLEGGPGELFF. CDR3 coding DNA: TGTGCCAGCAGCTTAGAAGGGGGCCCCGGGGAGCTGTTTTTT.

The chain recombines TRBV7-9 with TRBJ1-4; 9 bases are a match to TRBD1. This CDR3 has 14 amino acids. The V and J ends lost 5 bases and 8 bases, in that order; junction bases with no gene match: 6. Germline V CDR1 and CDR2: SEHNR, FQNEAQ (reference sequence). Here the CDR3 DNA reads TGTGCCAGCAGCCCGGGACAGGGATTCGAAAAACTGTTTTTT. It is translated as CASSPGQGFEKLFF.

This chain links TRBV19 with TRBJ1-3, with a possible D match to TRBD1 (5 bases). V gave up 8 bases and J gave up 2 bases, with 16 bases separating them. CDR3 length equals 15 residues. Germline-derived CDR1 and CDR2 are LNHDA and SQIVND (reference sequence). CDR3 nucleotides: TGTGCCAGTGGACGGGGGATCGCTGCTGGAAACACCATATATTTT. Translating gives CASGRGIAAGNTIYF.

The chain joins TRBV5-1 to TRBJ2-5; 9 bases line up with TRBD2. The CDR3 loop spans 14 amino acids. The V segment lost 4 bases and the J segment 6 bases; nucleotides outside the gene matches: 7. CDR1 is SGHRS, CDR2 YFSETQ, per germline. The DNA for the CDR3 is TGCGCCAGCAGCCCGGGGACTAGCAGTAAGACCCAGTACTTC. Amino acid sequence: CASSPGTSSKTQYF. Based on the CDR3 plus reference TRBV5-1 and TRBJ2-5, the full variable domain is KAGVTQTPRYLIKTRGQQVTLSCSPISGHRSVSWYQQTPGQGLQFLFEYFSETQRNKGNFPGRFSGRQFSNSRSEMNVSTLELGDSALYLCASSPGTSSKTQYFGPGTRLLVL.

This chain joins TRBV2 and TRBJ1-3; no definite D call. V shed 4 bases and J shed 6 bases, with 10 bases lying between them. The length of the CDR3 is 13 residues. CDR1 SNHLY and CDR2 FYNNEI come from the germline V gene. CDR3 loop: CASSGLEINTIYF. DNA of the CDR3: TGTGCCAGCAGTGGGCTGGAGATAAACACCATATATTTT. The entire variable domain, with the rest obtained from reference TRBV2 and TRBJ1-3, is as follows: EPEVTQTPSHQVTQMGQEVILRCVPISNHLYFYWYRQILGQKVEFLVSFYNNEISEKSEIFDDQFSVERPDGSNFTLKIRSTKLEDSAMYFCASSGLEINTIYFGEGSWLTVV.

The V gene is TRBV21-1, the J gene TRBJ2-5; TRBD2 was called by the table and not checked on the DNA. TRBV21-1 is labeled a pseudogene. The CDR3 sequence is 12 residues long. CDR3: CASGTSAWTQYF. The CDR3 coding sequence is TGTGCCAGTGGGACTAGTGCTTGGACCCAGTACTTC.